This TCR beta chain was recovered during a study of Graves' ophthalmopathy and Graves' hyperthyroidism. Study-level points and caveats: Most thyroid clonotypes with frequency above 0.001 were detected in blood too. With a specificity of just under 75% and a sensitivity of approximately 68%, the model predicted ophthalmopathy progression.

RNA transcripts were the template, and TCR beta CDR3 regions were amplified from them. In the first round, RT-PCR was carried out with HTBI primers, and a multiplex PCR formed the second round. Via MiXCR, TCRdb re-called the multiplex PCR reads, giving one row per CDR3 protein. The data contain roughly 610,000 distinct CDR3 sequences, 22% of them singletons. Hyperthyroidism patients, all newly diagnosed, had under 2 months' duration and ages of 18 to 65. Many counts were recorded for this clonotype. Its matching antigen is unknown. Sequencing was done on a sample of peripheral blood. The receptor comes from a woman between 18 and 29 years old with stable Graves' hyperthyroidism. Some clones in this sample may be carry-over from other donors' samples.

The DNA of the CDR3 is TGCGCCAGCAGCCGCTCGTTCCCCCTTCCGGGCCGGAACTCCTACGAGCAGTACTTC. Its translation: CASSRSFPLPGRNSYEQYF. The chain recombines TRBV5-1 with TRBJ2-7; D not resolved. Looked up from germline, CDR1 is SGHRS and CDR2 is YFSETQ. This CDR3 is built from 19 residues. Trimming pared 4 bases from V and 0 bases from J, leaving 26 bases between.